This TCR beta chain was observed in a study of blood T cell repertoires in COVID-19. In the study overall: Cohort 3 recovery required two negative PCRs, clearance, or symptom resolution. Samples came from the United States, Italy and Spain, spanning acute and convalescent COVID-19.

Study processing details: Reference gene primers were amplified, and this amplification served to estimate nucleated cell counts. The method was immunoSEQ multiplex PCR; TCRdb's version includes in-frame clones alone and lacks a portion of them. V, J and clone size were drawn from that table, and D and trimming were deduced from the DNA. The sample contains about 170,000 clones, 79% of which appear only once. Germline V gene sequence: CDR1 SGHRS, CDR2 YFSETQ. V was clipped by 3 bases and J by 4 bases, with 2 bases between them. This CDR3 region has 11 residues. What was sequenced was PBMCs or T cells enriched from blood (not recorded which). The chain uses TRBV5-1 and TRBJ1-5; D not certain. The sequence came from a woman between 70 and 85 years old in a cohort exposed to, infected with or recovered from COVID-19 (not recorded which). CDR3 sequence (DNA): TGCGCCAGCAGCTCAAATCAGCCCCAGCATTTT. This encodes CASSSNQPQHF.